Described below is a single T cell receptor beta chain sequence and its context. The antigen it binds to is not known. No base-level quality is on record; no much larger clone is a single base apart. The data stem from a study of blood T cell repertoires in COVID-19 (TCRdb year 2020). With respect to the entire study: Collaborator samples came from the United States, Italy and Spain and covered acute and convalescent phases of COVID-19. The prospective study material was composed of cDNA or gDNA derived from T cells, B-cell-depleted T cells, or PBMCs. The dataset comprised deeply sampled blood TCRbeta repertoires from subjects exposed to, actively infected with, or recovered from COVID-19. The repertoires were released in a freely available public database meant as a resource for research on the immune response to SARS-CoV-2. Samples were obtained from the ongoing ImmuneRACE study (first 160 participants) and from some 1,200 subjects provided by 6 global collaborators. Sample metadata almost always included a de-identified subject ID, COVID-19 status, age in years and sex. HLA class I and class II types, where available, came from metadata supplied by the sample provider rather than from assay-based typing. Study-wide findings and limitations: The amount of clinical and demographic metadata varied by source and participant and was provided uncurated.

The germline V gene provides CDR1 SGHVS and CDR2 FQNEAQ. V and J are trimmed by 5 bases and 7 bases, and the gene matches miss 12 bases of the junction. The CDR3, cysteine through phenylalanine, is 16 amino acids long. Here the CDR3 DNA is all that survives: 48 bases in frame from base 1. TCRbeta CDR3 regions were amplified from genomic DNA by means of the immunoSEQ Assay, a bias-controlled multiplex PCR. In the source study's methods: The number of nucleated cells in each sample was estimated by amplification of reference gene primers within the assay. To quantify the absolute abundance of each unique TCRbeta CDR3 rearrangement, sequence reads were collapsed and filtered. For each sample, productive Simpson clonality was calculated as the square root of Simpson's diversity index across productive rearrangements. Not all clones reach the TCRdb copy of this immuneACCESS table, which keeps in-frame sequences only. Checked studies attribute under half of the gap to unresolved V genes and leave the rest unexplained. The V and J calls and clone size are taken from that table; D and trimming were inferred from the DNA. Present in this sample are about 44,000 clones, 84% of which were seen just once. About 40% of the sample lies in the top ten.

Each collaborating institution followed its own protocols to collect whole blood in K2EDTA tubes. For TCRbeta analysis, collaborators shipped samples as frozen whole blood, isolated PBMCs, or DNA extracted from either of those sample types. The receptor's source is a human donor in a cohort sampled during active COVID-19. Sequencing input: peripheral blood. The chain is made from TRBV7-8 and TRBJ1-5, and TRBD1 matches 9 of the central bases. The CDR3: CASSTGGTGQGQPQHF. The DNA is as follows: TGTGCCAGCAGCACAGGGGGGACAGGGCAGGGCCAGCCCCAGCATTTT.